This is a list of T cell receptor beta chains from one sample in a study of STAT3 mutations in large granular lymphocyte leukemia. Assay: immunoSEQ multiplex PCR; the TCRdb copy retains only in-frame clones and omits some. This sample yields about 3,500 clones, of which roughly 71% are seen a single time; more than 30% belongs to the top ten. Material for sequencing was peripheral blood mononuclear cells. The source is a man in his fifties or sixties with T-cell large granular lymphocyte leukemia. Some clones in this sample may be carry-over from other donors' samples. The CDR3 runs from the conserved cysteine through the conserved F or W. The order of the fields is D gene, V gene, clone size, J gene, CDR3 protein, CDR3 DNA. A D gene is named only where the DNA matches it firmly. Not all rows give a size; the values are once, few, many and, for expanded clones, a class.

TRBD1	TRBV27	NA	TRBJ2-7	CASSLLGQLYEQYF	TGTGCCAGCAGTTTACTGGGACAGCTCTACGAGCAGTACTTC
NA	TRBV2	NA	TRBJ2-5	CASGELSPEETQYF	TGTGCCAGCGGAGAGCTGTCCCCAGAGGAGACCCAGTACTTC
NA	TRBV18	NA	TRBJ1-2	CASSPPGSARTGNYGYTF	TGTGCCAGCTCACCACCAGGCTCCGCCCGGACGGGGAACTATGGCTACACCTTC
NA	TRBV5-1	NA	TRBJ1-1	CASSPEGRTEAFF	TGCGCCAGCAGTCCAGAGGGGCGGACTGAAGCTTTCTTT
TRBD2	TRBV29-1	few	TRBJ2-7	CSVGGLAPAEQYF	TGCAGCGTTGGGGGACTAGCTCCGGCCGAGCAGTACTTC
TRBD1	TRBV5-1	NA	TRBJ1-2	CASSLGQGAGDGYTF	TGCGCCAGCAGCTTAGGACAGGGGGCTGGGGATGGCTACACCTTC
NA	TRBV30	NA	TRBJ2-4	CAWSSGAAKNIQYF	TGTGCCTGGAGCTCAGGGGCGGCCAAAAACATTCAGTACTTC
NA	TRBV2	NA	TRBJ1-1	CASSHTEAFF	TGTGCCAGCAGTCACACTGAAGCTTTCTTT
TRBD2	TRBV30	NA	TRBJ2-1	CACLSFRTSGINEQFF	TGTGCCTGCCTATCCTTCAGGACTAGCGGGATCAATGAGCAGTTCTTC
NA	TRBV5-6	NA	TRBJ1-2	CASSLPQGTFAYGYTF	TGTGCCAGCAGCTTACCTCAGGGGACGTTTGCCTATGGCTACACCTTC
NA	TRBV28	NA	TRBJ2-6	CASSTTGQANVLTF	TGTGCCAGCAGCACAACAGGGCAGGCCAACGTCCTGACTTTC
NA	TRBV5-4	NA	TRBJ2-5	CASSLEQQETQYF	TGTGCCAGCAGCTTGGAACAGCAAGAGACCCAGTACTTC
NA	TRBV6-6	NA	TRBJ2-7	CASGPGTPYEQYF	TGTGCCAGCGGACCGGGAACACCCTACGAGCAGTACTTC
TRBD1	TRBV29-1	NA	TRBJ1-2	CSVDSPGQQRYGYTF	TGCAGCGTAGATAGTCCGGGACAGCAGCGCTATGGCTACACCTTC
NA	TRBV9	few	TRBJ2-3	CASRGGRTSHTDTQYF	TGTGCCAGCAGAGGTGGCAGGACCTCGCACACAGATACGCAGTATTTT
NA	TRBV7-8	NA	TRBJ2-1	CASSSREDNEQFF	TGTGCCAGCAGCTCCCGGGAAGACAATGAGCAGTTCTTC
TRBD1	TRBV7-6	NA	TRBJ2-7	CASSLKGRGPYYEQYF	TGTGCCAGCAGCTTAAAGGGCAGGGGGCCCTACTACGAGCAGTACTTC
TRBD2	TRBV5-1	NA	TRBJ2-7	CASSLGQTSGSRYEQYF	TGCGCCAGCAGCTTGGGCCAGACTAGCGGGAGTAGGTACGAGCAGTACTTC
TRBD1	TRBV5-1	NA	TRBJ2-3	CASSTGQESDTQYF	TGCGCCAGCAGCACCGGACAGGAGTCAGATACGCAGTATTTT
NA	TRBV29-1	once	TRBJ1-2	CSVEDQGAGYTF	TGCAGCGTTGAAGACCAGGGAGCTGGCTACACCTTC
NA	TRBV18	NA	TRBJ1-3	CASSPVGNTIYF	TGTGCCAGCTCACCGGTTGGAAACACCATATATTTT
TRBD2	TRBV30	NA	TRBJ2-3	CAWTQWTSGRLTDTQYF	TGTGCCTGGACCCAGTGGACTAGCGGAAGGCTCACAGATACGCAGTATTTT
TRBD2	TRBV7-9	NA	TRBJ2-7	CASSPRTSGRFRSPYEQYF	TGTGCCAGCAGCCCGCGGACTAGCGGGAGGTTTCGTTCGCCCTACGAGCAGTACTTC
TRBD1	TRBV5-1	few	TRBJ1-2	CASSFDRGYGYTF	TGCGCCAGCAGCTTCGACAGGGGCTATGGCTACACCTTC